The clone carrying this T cell receptor beta chain was observed a few times. Germline V lookup: CDR1 KGHSH, CDR2 LQKENI. The V and J ends lost 9 bases and 5 bases respectively, with 14 bases between them. The CDR3 covers 13 residues. This sample is drawn from a study of cytomegalovirus exposure and HLA in healthy donors. PCR involved 60 Vbeta and 13 Jbeta primers. Sequenced by immunoSEQ multiplex PCR; TCRdb stores in-frame clones only, minus some. The sample records around 160,000 clones, around four fifths being singletons. This TCR was recovered from a man younger than 35 in good health and CMV-seropositive. V and J are TRBV18 and TRBJ1-5; no firm D call. Sequenced material: PBMCs. CDR3 protein: CASSDGGYQPQHF. The CDR3 bases are TGTGCCAGTTCAGACGGAGGTTATCAGCCCCAGCATTTT. Full variable domain (outside the CDR3, taken from reference TRBV18 and TRBJ1-5): NAGVMQNPRHLVRRRGQEARLRCSPMKGHSHVYWYRQLPEEGLKFMVYLQKENIIDESGMPKERFSAEFPKEGPSILRIQQVVRGDSAAYFCASSDGGYQPQHFGDGTRLSIL.